The subject of this entry is one T cell receptor beta chain. Per the authors' pipeline: Researchers report that nucleated cell counts were estimated from reference gene primer amplification. Repertoires were generated with immunoSEQ multiplex PCR, while TCRdb's copy carries only in-frame clones and drops some. The DNA gave D and trimming, while V, J and clone size come from that table. The sample holds roughly 170,000 clones, approximately 81% seen once. In Seattle, patients joined the study during active infection and were tracked longitudinally. The data are from a study of blood T cell repertoires in COVID-19. Study-level background: Some COVID-19 samples were acute and others convalescent; all came from the United States, Italy and Spain. T cells, B-cell-depleted T cells, or PBMCs supplied cDNA or gDNA.

The germline CDR1 and CDR2 sequences are LGHNA and YSLEER. The junction had 8 bases not matched to a gene; V was cut back by 0 bases and J by 0 bases. The CDR3 length is 19 residues. The source material was peripheral blood. The chain is built from TRBV4-3 and TRBJ2-2; 9 positions agree with TRBD1. This TCR came from a woman in her fifties or sixties with COVID-19, enrolled during active disease. CDR3 sequence reads: CASSQENLGQGSNTGELFF. The DNA of the CDR3 is TGCGCCAGCAGCCAAGAAAATTTGGGACAGGGCTCGAACACCGGGGAGCTGTTTTTT.